Given below is one T cell receptor (beta chain) in context. Its recognized antigen is unknown. No base quality information exists; no much larger clone differs at one position. This entry comes from a study of cytomegalovirus exposure and HLA in healthy donors (dated 2017 in TCRdb). Study-level background: According to an earlier analysis of 587 of the donors, 150 million to 200 million T cells yielded some 110 million unique TCR beta sequences and roughly 280 Gb of sequence data. Around 330 gigabases of sequencing data and around 85 million unique TCR sequences made up an early release that covered several hundred HLA-typed donors. The genetic ancestry cluster associated with self-reported Caucasian donors included around 76% of the roughly 360 genotyped donors. The study was designed to test whether signatures of past pathogen exposure could be identified by cataloging public T cell receptors. The study profiled the T cell repertoires of hundreds of subjects by immunosequencing and related them to cytomegalovirus serostatus. Besides the first cohort of 666 subjects, a separate validation cohort made up of roughly 120 different subjects was used. To predict cytomegalovirus infection status, the study combined high-throughput TCR immunosequencing, statistical association of individual TCRs with disease status, and machine learning. To study patterns of TCR occurrence, a later analysis re-analyzed previously published TCR beta repertoires from several hundred donors and added high-resolution HLA genotyping. Rather than using new phenotypic data, the later analysis identified candidate immune exposures from TCR beta sequences and from how often those sequences occurred across donors. An earlier analysis of 587 of the donors used high-throughput TCR beta sequencing to judge whether each TCR beta V gene segment behaved as functional or pseudogenic. Donor age, sex, ethnicity and CMV serostatus were collected together with the repertoire data. A later genetic analysis used genome-wide SNP genotypes for about three fifths of the 666 donors, treating that subset as a discovery cohort. Every repertoire in the discovery cohort had been generated on one and the same sequencing platform. HLA typing included class I and class II loci at four-digit resolution. The number of typed donors differed by locus: about 620-630 for A, B, C, DRB1 and DQB1; approximately 520 for DQA1; around 610 for DPA1; and 400 to 480 for DPB1. Roughly 5 DR-DQ haplotypes were handled as single units for association and clustering, since linkage in the cohort was strong. Across 300 to 500 genotyped donors of the cohort, an average of about 240,000 unique TCR beta nucleotide sequences per donor were sequenced, and approximately 17% of those sequences were non-productive.

Results the study describes overall, beyond this receptor: A further reported finding was that TCR beta sequences accurately predicted the HLA-A and HLA-B alleles for most subjects in the first cohort. Linkage disequilibrium might explain the correlated functional status among segregating V segments, but an unknown experimental factor could not be excluded. CMV serostatus was the only immune exposure information available for the cohort. In an earlier analysis of 587 of the donors, most TCR beta V segments appeared in productive rearrangements about 87% or about 30% of the time, broadly matching IMGT annotations. Because HLA typing was missing for some donors at each locus, association tests included only the typed subset. Most TCR sequences were observed very rarely across donors, whereas some public TCRs were present in many individuals. Only TCR beta chains were sequenced in this cohort, and the absence of alpha or paired-chain data limited detectable features. In a later analysis, most CMV-associated TCR beta chains were found to appear HLA-restricted, with HLA associations seemingly driven largely by CMV exposure. Assigning TCR associations to individual alleles was difficult when HLA alleles, especially DR and DQ, strongly co-occurred. Compared with the approximately 600-donor mean, donors in an Asian-associated ancestry cluster had fewer N-insertions in productive TCRs, according to a later genetic analysis. In a later analysis, HLA-associated TCR beta chains showed more clonal expansion and lower generation probabilities than non-associated chains that were equally common. Because counts were too low, roughly 17 rarely observed V segments, including chromosome 9 orphons, were left out of the earlier analysis of over 550 of the donors. A cluster of highly shared sequence variants was judged likely to be a technical artifact of the sequencing pipeline. It was suggested by the authors that the approach could potentially be generalized to other disease states and immunological phenotypes. Some IMGT-functional V segments, including TRBV6-2 and TRBV6-3, could not be told apart with the 87-base-pair reads, so those segments were excluded. In a later analysis, TCR association rates were found to vary across HLA loci, with the most associated TCRs seen for DRB1 alleles and the fewest for HLA-C alleles. The classifier was reported to diagnose cytomegalovirus status with high specificity and sensitivity in both the original and validation cohorts. In a later analysis, several top co-occurrence clusters were reported to appear linked to parvovirus B19, influenza, CMV and Epstein-Barr virus. Roughly uniform sequencing depth across donors was assumed in presence/absence analyses, although this assumption may not hold. In the study, 150 to 200 TCR beta chains were listed as associated with cytomegalovirus. An association between a missense DCLRE1C variant and V-gene and J-gene trimming of TCR beta chains was found in a later genetic analysis and replicated in an independent cohort. A later analysis associated around 16,000 TCR beta sequences with specific HLA alleles at a false discovery rate of 0.05. A few of the identified cytomegalovirus-associated TCR beta chains were confirmed in vitro to be specific for cytomegalovirus antigens.

The cohort was made up of hundreds of healthy bone marrow donors. Cohort members were all nominally healthy when sampled, although unrecorded immune exposures were likely present. The donor tested CMV seropositive, placing the donor among the 250 to 350 seropositive members of the cohort. A peripheral blood sample was collected from each donor, and TCR beta sequencing was performed on peripheral blood mononuclear cells. The Qiagen DNeasy Blood Extraction Kit was used to extract genomic DNA from the blood cell samples. Libraries were prepared through the immunoSEQ multiplex PCR assay. A mixture of 60 forward primers for TCR Vbeta segments and 13 reverse primers for TCR Jbeta segments was used in the multiplex PCR. The CDR3 region of rearranged TCR beta genes was amplified from genomic DNA by a multiplex PCR assay. On the Illumina HiSeq System, the amplified TCR beta libraries were sequenced as 87-base-pair reads. The paper's processing steps were these. In a later analysis, roughly 80 million unique TCR beta chains were counted across the 666 repertoires, and around 11 million of these chains were shared by at least two donors. Raw reads were error-corrected and collapsed into unique sequences with a nearest-neighbor algorithm that merged closely related sequences to remove PCR and sequencing errors. To assign V, D and J gene segments, CDR3 sequences were aligned to IMGT reference sequences. For a sequence to be retained, a match of at least six nucleotides was required to both a V gene segment and a J gene segment. A rearrangement was called productive if the CDR3 had no stop codons and remained in frame with V and J, and every other rearrangement was called non-productive. Following IMGT convention, CDR3 was defined as the stretch from the second conserved V-encoded cysteine to the conserved J-encoded phenylalanine. Sequences without an unambiguous match to a single V gene segment were excluded from the earlier analysis of about 640 of the donors. An earlier analysis of approximately 590 of the donors classified V segments as functional when productive rearrangements were above 56.7% and as segregating when the standard deviation between donors was above 5%. A statistical classification framework was developed to diagnose cytomegalovirus status using the catalog of TCR beta chain sequences. In a later analysis, V and J genes were assigned by comparing TCR nucleotide sequences against IMGT/GENE-DB human TR gene sequences. Using the TCRdist pipeline, a later analysis assigned CDR3 sequences along with most-parsimonious VDJ recombination scenarios. A later analysis defined each TCR beta chain by its CDR3 amino acid sequence plus V-gene family, and excluded reads lacking a unique V-gene family. In a later analysis, 450 to 600 highly shared, low-generation-probability nucleotide sequences were removed to address suspected cross-contamination and a sequencing artifact. In a later analysis, a clonal expansion index for each public chain was calculated from normalized within-repertoire ranks of inferred template counts. In a later analysis, generation probabilities were computed with a VDJ recombination model fitted to out-of-frame rearrangements, and the resulting probabilities were checked against IGoR. In a later analysis, TCR-TCR, TCR-HLA and TCR-CMV co-occurrence was scored with hypergeometric tests, and a repertoire-size bias correction was applied to TCR pairs. False discovery rates were estimated in a later analysis by permuting HLA or CMV assignments 20 times. A later analysis grouped co-occurring TCRs with DBSCAN, adding TCRdist sequence similarity when clustering within HLA-allele-positive subsets. Repertoires with fewer than 30,000 or more than 120,000 public chains were left out of co-occurrence clustering, as were about 5 repertoires with anomalous nucleotide sharing. Imported from immuneACCESS, the table was reduced by TCRdb to in-frame sequences with V and J called. These copies leave out some clones; in studies compared against another copy, an unresolved V gene accounts for under half, and the cause of the remainder is not known. D and trimming were read from the DNA, whereas the V and J calls and clone size are those reported in that table. The sample table contains around 170,000 clones; only one count was recorded for roughly 80% of them. The ten top clones hold about 5.7% of the sample.

Looking up the germline V gene yields CDR1 SGHRS and CDR2 YFSETQ. After removal of 1 base from V and 4 bases from J, the junction retains 4 bases not matched to a gene. The CDR3, from cysteine to phenylalanine, totals 14 residues. Only the CDR3 DNA stays, 42 bases, in frame from base 1. Rearrangement joined TRBV5-1 to TRBJ2-5; the central 7 bases match TRBD2. Sequenced material: PBMCs. The TCR comes from a man aged 40-50 years in good health and CMV-seropositive. The DNA sequence reads TGCGCCAGCAGCTTGACCGGCGGGGGAGAGACCCAGTACTTC. It translates as CASSLTGGGETQYF. The CDR3, completed at both ends by the reference TRBV5-1 and TRBJ2-5 genes, gives the full variable domain KAGVTQTPRYLIKTRGQQVTLSCSPISGHRSVSWYQQTPGQGLQFLFEYFSETQRNKGNFPGRFSGRQFSNSRSEMNVSTLELGDSALYLCASSLTGGGETQYFGPGTRLLVL.